This T cell receptor beta chain originates from a study of cytomegalovirus exposure and HLA in healthy donors. Study-level points and caveats: A list of 150 to 200 TCR beta chains associated with cytomegalovirus was given. Presence/absence comparisons presumed near-even sequencing depth among donors.

Germline V gene sequence: CDR1 SGHTA, CDR2 FQGNSA. The ends lost 3 bases at V and 3 bases at J; junction bases unmatched: 5. The CDR3 consists of 15 residues. Amplification used 60 Vbeta primers and 13 Jbeta primers. Clones were read by immunoSEQ multiplex PCR, and TCRdb kept only the in-frame ones, dropping some. Of roughly 100,000 clones in the sample, under 85% are singletons; the top ten hold 1% to 1.5%. On this clone: Its specificity is not known.

Sequencing was done on a sample of PBMCs. The V call is TRBV7-2, the J call TRBJ1-1; 9 nucleotides match TRBD1. The receptor was derived from a man aged 25 to 45 in good health and CMV-seronegative. The CDR3 spells CASSLRTGEDTEAFF. The DNA of the CDR3 is TGTGCCAGCAGCTTGAGGACAGGGGAGGACACTGAAGCTTTCTTT.